The present T cell receptor (beta chain) was sequenced within a study of breast tumors, draining lymph nodes, adjacent tissues. Study results and limitations: Compared with lymph nodes, tumors were less diverse; compared with nontumor tissue, more. Most tumor T cells seemingly derive from lymph node, then expand in tumor. Compared with basal-like, luminal-like tumors shared significantly more repertoire with nontumor tissue.

This CDR3 is 13 amino acids long. The germline V gene encodes CDR1 SGHRS and CDR2 YFSETQ. The germline V and J ends were trimmed by 4 bases and 10 bases, with 18 bases remaining between them. A word on this clonotype: As yet, its antigen is unknown.

Using its own MiXCR run on the multiplex PCR reads, TCRdb lists one record per CDR3 protein. The repertoire consists of 160,000 or so distinct CDR3 sequences, with approximately 30% occurring once and the leading ten covering 3% to 4%. The lymph nodes were axillary draining lymph nodes from breast cancer patients. This sequence joins TRBV5-1 and TRBJ2-7; D might be TRBD1 (6 bases). The sequence was obtained from a female donor with breast cancer. Some clones in this sample may be carry-over from other donors' samples. Sequencing used axillary lymph node tissue. The CDR3 bases are TGCGCCAGCAGCACCATACAGGGCTACGGTCAGTACTTC. This gives the protein CASSTIQGYGQYF. The entire variable domain, with the rest obtained from reference TRBV5-1 and TRBJ2-7, is as follows: KAGVTQTPRYLIKTRGQQVTLSCSPISGHRSVSWYQQTPGQGLQFLFEYFSETQRNKGNFPGRFSGRQFSNSRSEMNVSTLELGDSALYLCASSTIQGYGQYFGPGTRLTVT.